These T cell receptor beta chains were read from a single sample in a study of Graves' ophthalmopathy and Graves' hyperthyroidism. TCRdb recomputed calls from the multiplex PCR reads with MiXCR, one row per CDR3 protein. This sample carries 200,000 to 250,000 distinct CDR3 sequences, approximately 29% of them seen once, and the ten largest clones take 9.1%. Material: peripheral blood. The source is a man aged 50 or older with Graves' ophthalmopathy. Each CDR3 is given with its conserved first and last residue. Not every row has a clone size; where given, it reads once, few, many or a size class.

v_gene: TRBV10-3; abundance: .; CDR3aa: CAISYGLEAFF
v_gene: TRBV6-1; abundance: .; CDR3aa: CASRPGGELFF
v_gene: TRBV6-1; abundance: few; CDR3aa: CASRPSGFGELEQYF
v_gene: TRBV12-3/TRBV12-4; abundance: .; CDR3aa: CASSLMGQTNTEAFF
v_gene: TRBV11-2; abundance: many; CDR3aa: CASSSSGLEFAQETQYF
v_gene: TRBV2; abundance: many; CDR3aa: CASSDWTGLNAYEQYF
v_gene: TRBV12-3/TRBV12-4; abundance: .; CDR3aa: CASSKTWEAFF
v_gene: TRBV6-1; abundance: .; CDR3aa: CASSGDRVFDYGYTF
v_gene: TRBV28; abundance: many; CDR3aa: CASSGPMVAGEDEQYF
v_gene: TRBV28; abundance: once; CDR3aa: CASSPGGSGSPLHF
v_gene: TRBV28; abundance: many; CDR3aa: CATLLTGGPYEQYF
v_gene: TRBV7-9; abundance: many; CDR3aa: CASSPTPGRTEYEQYF
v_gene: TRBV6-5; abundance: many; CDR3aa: CASAGASYEQYF
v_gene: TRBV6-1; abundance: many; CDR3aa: CASTTATGGGELFF
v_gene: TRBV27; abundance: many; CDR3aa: CASSQQLYNSPLHF
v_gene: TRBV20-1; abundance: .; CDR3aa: CSAMTGSGNTIYF
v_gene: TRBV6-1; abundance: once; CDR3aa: CAISGTGSWYEQYF
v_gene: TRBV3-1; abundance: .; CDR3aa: CASSLRTGGSGANVLTF
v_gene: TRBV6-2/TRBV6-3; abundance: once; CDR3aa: CASSSDTSTDTQYF
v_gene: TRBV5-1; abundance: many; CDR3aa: CASSLDGGLNTEAFF
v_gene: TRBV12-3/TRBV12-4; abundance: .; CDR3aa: CASSLGRGALNTEAFF
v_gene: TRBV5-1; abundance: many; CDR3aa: CASSGQLNTEAFF
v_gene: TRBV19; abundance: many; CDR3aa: CASSMTAYEQYF
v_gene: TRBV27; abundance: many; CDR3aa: CASSSRTSGYEQYF
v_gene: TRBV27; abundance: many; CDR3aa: CASRTDRVLASPLHF
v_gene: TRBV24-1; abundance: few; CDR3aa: CAVVASNTEAFF
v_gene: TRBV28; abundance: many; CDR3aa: CASNFTTGYGELFF
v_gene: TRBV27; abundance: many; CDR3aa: CASSWESNQPQHF
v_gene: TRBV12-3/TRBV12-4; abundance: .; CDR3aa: CATTSGQETQYF
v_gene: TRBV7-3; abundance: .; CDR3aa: CASSRRSGGAYEQYF
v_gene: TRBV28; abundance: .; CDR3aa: CASSLDRERQPQHF
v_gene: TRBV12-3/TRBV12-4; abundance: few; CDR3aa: CASSLSGASYGYTF
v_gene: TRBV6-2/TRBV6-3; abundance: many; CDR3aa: CASNHFGTGGNQPQHF
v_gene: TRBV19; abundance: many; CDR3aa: CASSRQGALNYGYTF
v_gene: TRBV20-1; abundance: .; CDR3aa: CSALAGGVSYEQYF
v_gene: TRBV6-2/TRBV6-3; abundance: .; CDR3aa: CASSYSRAHYEQYF
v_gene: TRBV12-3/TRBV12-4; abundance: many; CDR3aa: CASRRTGVNEQYF
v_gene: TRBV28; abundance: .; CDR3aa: CASNPLGTEAFF
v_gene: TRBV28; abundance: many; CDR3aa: CASSKLGVEETQYF
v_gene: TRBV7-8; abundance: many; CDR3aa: CASSPGLQETQYF
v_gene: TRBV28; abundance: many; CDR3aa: CATAVPGYNTGELFF
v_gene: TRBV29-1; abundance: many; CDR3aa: CSSGTLNTEAFF
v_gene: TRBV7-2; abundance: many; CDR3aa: CASSLGEGASNQPQHF
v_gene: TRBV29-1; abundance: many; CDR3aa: CSAAGYQETQYF
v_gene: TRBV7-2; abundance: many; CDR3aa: CASSLGDRGTEAFF
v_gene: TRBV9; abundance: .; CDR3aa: CASSEGQSYGYTF
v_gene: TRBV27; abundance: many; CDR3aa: CASAWGNNSPLHF
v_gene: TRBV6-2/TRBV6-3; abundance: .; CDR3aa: CASTVTGYGYTF
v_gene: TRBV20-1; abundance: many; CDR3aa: CSARKGQMNTEAFF